These 31 T cell receptor beta chains were all obtained from the same sample, sequenced in a study of control samples from healthy donors and cancer patients. The repertoire was sequenced with immunoSEQ multiplex PCR; TCRdb's copy has only in-frame clones and lacks some. The sample lists 100,000 to 150,000 clones, over 85% seen once, with 5.5% in the top ten. The specimen was blood. The origin of the receptors is a man between 18 and 35 years old in good health.

The chain joins TRBV18 to TRBJ1-1; D unresolved. The CDR3 runs 15 residues. Between the trimmed V and J ends, which lost 0 bases and 6 bases, there was a span of 14 bases. Looked up from germline, CDR1 is KGHSH and CDR2 is LQKENI. CDR3 sequence: CASSPPTGRYSEAFF. The CDR3 DNA sequence: TGTGCCAGCTCACCACCGACGGGGAGGTACTCTGAAGCTTTCTTT. Full variable domain (remainder filled in from reference TRBV18 and TRBJ1-1): NAGVMQNPRHLVRRRGQEARLRCSPMKGHSHVYWYRQLPEEGLKFMVYLQKENIIDESGMPKERFSAEFPKEGPSILRIQQVVRGDSAAYFCASSPPTGRYSEAFFGQGTRLTVV.

The chain uses TRBV7-9 and TRBJ2-3; TRBD2 is a possible D gene (6 bases). The germline CDR1 and CDR2 sequences are SEHNR and FQNEAQ (reference sequence). The CDR3 extends over 17 amino acids. Trimming removed 5 bases at V and 3 bases at J, with 21 bases between. The CDR3 nucleotides are TGTGCCAGCAGCCCAAAGCCCCTTCCGGGAGTGACAGATACGCAGTATTTT. It translates to CASSPKPLPGVTDTQYF.

V gene TRBV7-9 combines with J gene TRBJ2-1, with D unresolved. CDR3 length: 11 residues. V lost 3 bases and J lost 10, with 7 bases in between. CDR1 SEHNR and CDR2 FQNEAQ come from the germline V gene (reference sequence). The CDR3 region is CASSFLVEQFF. The CDR3 region has the DNA TGTGCCAGCAGCTTCTTAGTAGAGCAGTTCTTC.

The V and J genes are TRBV28 and TRBJ2-1, with 7 bases lining up with TRBD1. V dropped 5 bases and J dropped 7; count of bases not matched to a gene: 11. From germline, CDR1 is MDHEN and CDR2 SYDVKM. The CDR3 contains 15 residues. The CDR3 loop reads CASSIGQVTGNEQFF. CDR3 coding DNA: TGTGCCAGCAGTATCGGACAGGTCACGGGAAATGAGCAGTTCTTC.

V is TRBV4-2 and J is TRBJ2-3; 9 bases are shared with TRBD2. V was clipped by 0 bases and J by 3 bases; unmatched bases: 4. The CDR3 extends over 16 amino acids. The germline gives CDR1 LGHNA, CDR2 YNFKEQ. Here the CDR3 reads CASSQDLAGLTDTQYF. The DNA for the CDR3 is TGTGCCAGCAGCCAAGACCTAGCGGGGTTAACAGATACGCAGTATTTT.

The chain joins TRBV7-2 to TRBJ1-1; TRBD1 agrees at 7 bases. CDR3 length: 14 amino acids. CDR1 is SGHTA, CDR2 FQGNSA, per germline. V lost 5 bases to trimming and J lost 6 bases; unmatched junction nucleotides: 9. Here the CDR3 DNA reads TGTGCCAGCAGCGCAAAGACAGGGCGAGCTGAAGCTTTCTTT. Its translation: CASSAKTGRAEAFF.

The chain links TRBV18 to TRBJ1-2; D remains ambiguous. CDR1 is KGHSH, CDR2 LQKENI, per germline. Trimming shortened V by 3 bases and J by 6 bases, and 8 bases separated the two germline ends. The CDR3 loop spans 12 amino acids. CDR3 loop: CASSPGYHGYTF. In nucleotides, the CDR3 is TGTGCCAGCTCACCGGGATATCATGGCTACACCTTC. The full variable domain, in which reference TRBV18 and TRBJ1-2 provide the parts outside the CDR3, is NAGVMQNPRHLVRRRGQEARLRCSPMKGHSHVYWYRQLPEEGLKFMVYLQKENIIDESGMPKERFSAEFPKEGPSILRIQQVVRGDSAAYFCASSPGYHGYTFGSGTRLTVV.

For the CDR3, the DNA is TGTGCCAGCAGGGGTCGCGTGGGTATTTACAATGAGCAGTTCTTC. It codes for CASRGRVGIYNEQFF. The chain combines TRBV2 with TRBJ2-1; the D is unclear. V was cut by 6 bases and J by 4 bases, with 16 bases left in between. The CDR3 runs to 15 residues. Germline V lookup: CDR1 SNHLY, CDR2 FYNNEI.

The chain employs TRBV2 and TRBJ2-1; D unresolved. This CDR3 comprises 13 residues. V lost 7 bases and J 4 bases, leaving 11 bases between the germline ends. Germline CDR1 SNHLY, CDR2 FYNNEI. CDR3 sequence reads: CASNYGQYNEQFF. In DNA, the CDR3 is TGTGCCAGCAATTACGGGCAATACAATGAGCAGTTCTTC.

This clone appeared a few times. The chain joins TRBV4-1 to TRBJ1-5; 9 bases fit TRBD1. CDR3 length equals 16 residues. The germline V gene encodes CDR1 MGHRA and CDR2 YSYEKL. Trimming cost V 5 bases and J 7 bases; bases outside gene matches: 12. CDR3 DNA sequence: TGCGCCAGCAGCACCACCGGGACAGGGTTTAACCAGCCCCAGCATTTT. It yields the protein CASSTTGTGFNQPQHF.

This sequence joins TRBV29-1 and TRBJ1-1; the D gene is possibly TRBD1 (5 bases). The ends were cut back, 4 bases at V and 7 bases at J, with 7 bases in the middle. The CDR3 is 10 amino acids. CDR1 SQVTM and CDR2 ANQGSEA come from the germline V gene. CDR3 amino acids: CSVGQLEAFF. DNA for the CDR3: TGCAGCGTTGGACAGCTTGAAGCTTTCTTT.

This chain links TRBV6-5 with TRBJ2-5; the D gene is possibly TRBD2 (7 bases). This CDR3 is built from 16 residues. CDR1 is MNHEY, CDR2 SVGAGI, per germline. V was trimmed by 2 bases and J by 5 bases, leaving 18 bases between them. CDR3 coding DNA: TGTGCCAGCAGTTACATAAGGACTAAGGGGGGGGAGACCCAGTACTTC. Its protein product is CASSYIRTKGGETQYF.

The CDR3 reads CASSQGREQYF. As DNA, the CDR3 is TGTGCCAGCAGCCAAGGACGCGAGCAGTACTTC. The chain links TRBV3-1 (or the pseudogene TRBV3-2) to TRBJ2-7; no clear D gene. The CDR3 totals 11 residues. V was trimmed by 1 base and J by 6 bases, leaving 4 bases between them. From germline, CDR1 is LGHDT and CDR2 YNNKEL (reference sequence).

This chain joins TRBV5-1 and TRBJ2-2; D tentatively fits TRBD1 or TRBD2 (6 bases each). The CDR3 is 17 amino acids. The ends were cut back, 7 bases at V and 1 base at J, with 20 bases in the middle. The germline gives CDR1 SGHRS, CDR2 YFSETQ. CDR3 sequence reads: CASGGGRTYGNTGELFF. CDR3 coding DNA: TGCGCCAGCGGAGGGGGACGGACATATGGGAACACCGGGGAGCTGTTTTTT.

The gene calls are TRBV5-4 and TRBJ2-7; possibly TRBD1 for D (5 bases). The end of the DNA aligns better with TRBJ2-1, so the J call may be wrong. Germline CDR1 SGHNT, CDR2 YYREEE (reference sequence). This CDR3 is built from 14 residues. The CDR3 sequence is CASSLTALPYEQFF. CDR3 nucleotide sequence: TGTGCCAGCAGCCTGACAGCCTTGCCTTACGAGCAGTTCTTC.

V usage is TRBV5-4 and J usage is TRBJ2-3; D unresolved. The CDR3 is made up of 15 amino acids. Looked up from germline, CDR1 is SGHNT and CDR2 is YYREEE (reference sequence). The V end lost 3 bases, the J end lost 0 bases, and 11 bases lay between the germline ends. CDR3 DNA sequence: TGTGCCAGCAGCTCAGAGAACACTAGCACAGATACGCAGTATTTT. This translates into CASSSENTSTDTQYF.

CDR3 in DNA: TGTGCCAGCTCACCGGACAGCCTGAACACCGGGGAGCTGTTTTTT. It codes for CASSPDSLNTGELFF. V usage is TRBV18 and J usage is TRBJ2-2; a weak D match, TRBD1 (6 bases). V shed 3 bases and J shed 1 base, with 9 bases lying between them. This CDR3 spans 15 amino acids. Germline-derived CDR1 and CDR2 are KGHSH and LQKENI.

The rearrangement uses TRBV5-4 and TRBJ2-1, with D perhaps matching TRBD2 (6 bases). Looked up from germline, CDR1 is SGHNT and CDR2 is YYREEE (reference sequence). The V and J ends lost 1 base and 3 bases respectively, with 17 bases between them. The CDR3 totals 17 residues. The CDR3: CASSLTSRPGVYNEQFF. The CDR3 nucleotides are TGTGCCAGCAGCTTGACCTCGCGTCCGGGGGTCTACAATGAGCAGTTCTTC.

This chain links TRBV5-1 with TRBJ1-5; D is possibly TRBD1 (6 bases). The length of the CDR3 is 15 residues. V was pared by 4 bases and J by 1 base, with 12 bases between. CDR1 and CDR2 (germline): SGHRS, YFSETQ. The CDR3 here is CASSREGVSNQPQHF. CDR3 coding DNA: TGCGCCAGCAGCCGTGAGGGGGTAAGCAATCAGCCCCAGCATTTT.

V gene TRBV13 combines with J gene TRBJ1-2, with D hard to call. This CDR3 is built from 15 residues. In germline, CDR1 is PRHDT, CDR2 FYEKMQ (reference sequence). Trimming took 0 bases from V and 2 from J, leaving 10 bases between them. CDR3 loop: CASSLGAGSNYGYTF. The CDR3 nucleotides read TGTGCCAGCAGCTTAGGCGCAGGCTCCAACTATGGCTACACCTTC.

The chain joins TRBV27 to TRBJ2-2; 9 nucleotides match TRBD1. CDR1 and CDR2 from the germline V gene are MNHEY and SMNVEV (reference sequence). This CDR3 region has 15 residues. V lost 6 bases to trimming and J lost 6 bases; unmatched junction nucleotides: 8. The CDR3 region is CASSRDRVRSGELFF. Here the CDR3 DNA reads TGTGCCAGCAGCCGGGACAGGGTTAGATCCGGGGAGCTGTTTTTT.

V usage is TRBV10-2 and J usage is TRBJ1-4; 9 nucleotides match TRBD1. After removal of 6 bases from V and 1 base from J, the junction contained 6 bases not matched to a gene. CDR3 length: 16 amino acids. Germline CDR1 reads WSHSY; CDR2 reads SAAADI. Here the CDR3 reads CASRGDRVQTNEKLFF. CDR3 nucleotides: TGCGCCAGCAGAGGGGACAGGGTTCAAACTAATGAAAAACTGTTTTTT.

The rearrangement joins TRBV2 to TRBJ1-5; D unclear. Trimming left V 6 bases short and J 5 bases short, with 14 bases between. Germline V gene data show CDR1 as SNHLY and CDR2 as FYNNEI. The CDR3 runs to 14 residues. The CDR3 nucleotides are TGTGCCAGCAGAGAACCTTCGACGGATCAGCCCCAGCATTTT. Amino acids: CASREPSTDQPQHF.

The sample holds one count of this clone. The rearrangement links TRBV4-2 to TRBJ1-1; D is possibly TRBD1 (5 bases). Trimming pared 1 base from V and 8 bases from J, leaving 17 bases between. This CDR3 has 15 amino acids. Germline loops: CDR1 LGHNA, CDR2 YNFKEQ. The CDR3 spells CASSQVWAGTEEAFF. The CDR3 DNA follows: TGTGCCAGCAGCCAAGTGTGGGCTGGGACGGAAGAAGCTTTCTTT.

This sequence joins TRBV13 and TRBJ2-3, with D perhaps matching TRBD2 (5 bases). The CDR3 has 15 residues. Germline-derived CDR1 and CDR2 are PRHDT and FYEKMQ (reference sequence). Trimming took off 4 bases at V and 1 base at J, with 12 bases between the two ends. The CDR3 coding sequence is TGTGCCAGCAGCTCCCCCGCGAGGGGCACAGATACGCAGTATTTT. Its translation is CASSSPARGTDTQYF. Variable domain in full (rest from reference TRBV13 and TRBJ2-3): AAGVIQSPRHLIKEKRETATLKCYPIPRHDTVYWYQQGPGQDPQFLISFYEKMQSDKGSIPDRFSAQQFSDYHSELNMSSLELGDSALYFCASSSPARGTDTQYFGPGTRLTVL.

The J gene is TRBJ2-3, the V gene TRBV9; 10 positions match TRBD2. Germline V gene data show CDR1 as SGDLS and CDR2 as YYNGEE. J gave up 0 bases and V 0 bases, and 7 bases lay outside the gene matches. The CDR3 runs 18 residues. CDR3 loop: CASSVGLAGDPSTDTQYF. CDR3 in DNA: TGTGCCAGCAGCGTAGGACTAGCGGGCGACCCTAGCACAGATACGCAGTATTTT.

V gene TRBV16 combines with J gene TRBJ1-6, with 7 bases lining up with TRBD1. Germline lookup yields CDR1 KGHSY and CDR2 FQNENV. V trimming: 6 bases; J trimming: 0 bases; junction bases outside the gene matches: 2. This CDR3 spans 15 amino acids. The CDR3 DNA follows: TGTGCCAGCAGAAGGGACAGCTCCTATAATTCACCCCTCCACTTT. Translation: CASRRDSSYNSPLHF.

V and J are TRBV27 and TRBJ2-3; 15 nucleotides align to TRBD2. Per germline, CDR1 MNHEY and CDR2 SMNVEV (reference sequence). V lost 5 bases, J lost 0 bases, and 15 bases stayed unmatched. The CDR3 loop spans 21 amino acids. The CDR3 DNA is TGTGCCAGCAGTCGCTTCCAGGGACTAGCGGGGGGCTTAGCTAGCACAGATACGCAGTATTTT. This sequence encodes CASSRFQGLAGGLASTDTQYF.

V is TRBV15 and J is TRBJ1-4, with no clear D. V lost 3 bases and J 6 bases, leaving 11 bases between the germline ends. CDR3 size: 14 residues. Germline V gene lookup returns CDR1 LNHNV and CDR2 YYDKDF (reference sequence). The CDR3 nucleotides are TGTGCCACCAGCAGCCGACCGAGCCATGAAAAACTGTTTTTT. It yields the protein CATSSRPSHEKLFF. Full variable domain (rest looked up from reference TRBV15 and TRBJ1-4): DAMVIQNPRYQVTQFGKPVTLSCSQTLNHNVMYWYQQKSSQAPKLLFHYYDKDFNNEADTPDNFQSRRPNTSFCFLDIRSPGLGDTAMYLCATSSRPSHEKLFFGSGTQLSVL.

In this sample, this clone turned up once. The V call is TRBV14, the J call TRBJ2-5; D is possibly TRBD2 (7 bases). The CDR3 length is 17 residues. With 4 bases removed from V and 3 bases from J, the gap between germline ends came to 21 bases. Per the germline V gene, CDR1 is SGHDN and CDR2 is FVKESK. CDR3 coding DNA: TGTGCCAGCAGCCCATCGACATTACAGGGAGGGGAAGAGACCCAGTACTTC. Protein sequence: CASSPSTLQGGEETQYF.

V and J are TRBV29-1 and TRBJ1-2; 7 nucleotides agree with TRBD1. V trimming: 3 bases; J trimming: 8 bases; junction bases outside the gene matches: 18. Germline V gives CDR1 SQVTM, CDR2 ANQGSEA. This CDR3 contains 16 residues. CDR3 DNA sequence: TGCAGCGTTGACTTCCTCACTCGACAGGGACGGTTGGGCTACACCTTC. As protein: CSVDFLTRQGRLGYTF.